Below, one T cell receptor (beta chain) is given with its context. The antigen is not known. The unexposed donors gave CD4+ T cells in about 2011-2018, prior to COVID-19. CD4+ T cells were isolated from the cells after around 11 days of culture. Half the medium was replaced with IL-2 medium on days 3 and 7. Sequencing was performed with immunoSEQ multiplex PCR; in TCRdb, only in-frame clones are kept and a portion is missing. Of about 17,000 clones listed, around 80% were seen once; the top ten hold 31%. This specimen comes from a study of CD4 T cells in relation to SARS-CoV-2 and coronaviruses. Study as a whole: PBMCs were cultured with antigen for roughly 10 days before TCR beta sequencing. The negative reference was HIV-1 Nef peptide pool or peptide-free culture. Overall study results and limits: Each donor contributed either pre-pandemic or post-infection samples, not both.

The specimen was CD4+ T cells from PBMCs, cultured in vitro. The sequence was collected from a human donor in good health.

In nucleotides, the CDR3 is TGCGCCAGCAGCCTCCAGGTGGCCCCGGGAGGCTACACCTTC. Protein sequence: CASSLQVAPGGYTF. The J gene is TRBJ1-2, the V gene TRBV4-1, with no clear D. The CDR3 length is 14 residues. CDR1 is MGHRA, CDR2 YSYEKL, per germline. The V end lost 4 bases, the J end lost 8 bases, and 17 bases lay between the germline ends.